The T cell receptor (beta chain) under discussion was sequenced for a study of identical twins (dated by TCRdb to 2016 to 2018). A note on the overall study: To test whether fetal clonotypes persist, the study used deep sequencing on TCR alpha and beta repertoires from monozygotic twins, unrelated adults of various ages, and cord blood. To rule out contamination, the twin experiments were replicated at different times with different library preparation protocols.

Here is what the overall study found, with its caveats: Out-of-frame TCR alpha sharing in monozygotic twins was systematically underestimated by recombination models, whereas sharing between unrelated individuals was in agreement with the recombination models. Compared with coincidental sharing between unrelated individuals, out-of-frame TCR alpha sequences shared between twins had an excess of sequences with low generation probability. Because the same donors could not be followed over many years, conclusions were based on cross-sectional statistical analysis. Invariant T cells such as MAIT and iNKT could partly confound zero-insertion analyses, though diverse VJ usage argued against this for most clonotypes. In beta out-of-frame sequences, excess twin sharing was weaker, because having fewer shared sequences lowered the signal-to-noise ratio. Fewer insertions were carried by abundant cord blood beta clonotypes, a similar but weaker trend appeared in young adult naive repertoires, and no such trend appeared in memory repertoires.

In the case of this clonotype: No antigen is known for it. Base-call qualities are not available, and no considerably larger clone is one nucleotide away.

Library preparation used 5' RACE. The sequencer listed for this sample is Illumina HiSeq 2000. Template switching added a universal primer binding site, and the final cDNA carried a unique molecular identifier that allowed TCR cDNA molecules to be counted accurately. Specific primers in the conserved constant-segment region were used to synthesize first-strand cDNA for TCR alpha and beta chains. To control for contamination, every cDNA library carried two barcodes: a SMART-Mk sample barcode plus Illumina barcodes. TruSeq adapter sequences along with Illumina sample barcodes were introduced in two successive PCR steps. Sequencing of the TCR alpha and beta cDNA libraries was done on the Illumina HiSeq platform using custom primers. The authors processed their data as follows. MiGEC was used to process raw reads and extract unique molecular identifiers, and MiXCR was used to find CDR3 positions. For each individual, recombination models were inferred using an EM algorithm with the repgenHMM and IGoR tools. Shared clonotypes were analyzed with the tcR package in R, and sharing was normalized by the product of cloneset sizes. Out-of-frame nonproductive sequences were analyzed to study raw recombination free of thymic and clonal selection effects. The public reads were quality trimmed at Q25 with fastp and then assembled into clones with MiXCR by TCRdb, keeping productive beta chains. Entries are consolidated by CDR3 protein sequence, retaining the most common genes and DNA. These V and J calls rely on TCRdb rather than the paper's analysis. For this sample there are 1.5 million to 2 million distinct CDR3 sequences; less than 40% appear just once. In total, the top ten clones hold around 0.3% of the sample.

All donors were healthy Caucasians. The CDR3 goes from the cysteine to the phenylalanine over 14 residues. Here the CDR3 DNA is all that survives: 42 bases in frame from base 1. From the germline V gene, CDR1 is SNHLY and CDR2 is FYNNEI. V gives up 7 bases and J gives up 0 bases, and the segment between their germline ends measures 10 bases. The rearrangement combines TRBV2 with TRBJ1-5, with no confidently assigned D gene. The sample consisted of cord blood. The source of this sequence is a newborn girl in good health. DNA sequence: TGTGCCAGCAAGAAAACAGTTAGCAATCAGCCCCAGCATTTT. It is translated as CASKKTVSNQPQHF.